The clone carrying this T cell receptor (beta chain) appeared a single time. Its antigen is not identified. Brentuximab vedotin exposure varied among the patients, all of whom had relapsed after autologous stem cell transplantation. Complete response, partial response or progressive disease were the best responses. The CDR3 sequence is 13 residues long. The V end lost 1 base, the J end lost 1 base, and 4 bases lay between the germline ends. Germline V gene sequence: CDR1 SGHVS, CDR2 FNYEAQ. Only in-frame clones appear in the TCRdb table, and some are missing; sequencing was by immunoSEQ multiplex PCR. Of fewer than 90,000 clones in the sample, around 90% were seen once. This specimen comes from a study of PD-1 blockade in classical Hodgkin lymphoma. Study outcomes and limitations: Sources of repertoire differences remain undefined, possibly disease activity or prior therapy. Newly diagnosed patients were reported to start with lower TCR diversity than healthy donors.

This TCR was recovered from a human donor with classical Hodgkin lymphoma. This sequence joins TRBV7-6 and TRBJ1-1, with D hard to call. The specimen comprised peripheral blood mononuclear cells (PBMCs), sampled at baseline. The CDR3 DNA sequence: TGTGCCAGCAGCTTAGATCCGAACACTGAAGCTTTCTTT. Its translation is CASSLDPNTEAFF.